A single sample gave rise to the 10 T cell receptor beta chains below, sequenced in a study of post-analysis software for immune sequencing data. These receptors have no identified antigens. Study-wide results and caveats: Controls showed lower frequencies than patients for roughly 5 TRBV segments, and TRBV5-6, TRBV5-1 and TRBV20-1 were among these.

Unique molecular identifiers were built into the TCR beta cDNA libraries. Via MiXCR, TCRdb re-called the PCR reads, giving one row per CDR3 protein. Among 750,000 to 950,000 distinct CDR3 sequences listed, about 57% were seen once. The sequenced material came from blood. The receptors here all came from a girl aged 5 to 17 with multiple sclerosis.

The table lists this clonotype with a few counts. In nucleotides, the CDR3 is TGTGCCAGCAGTGTAGCGAGGCCGTCAGCGGGAAGTCCCTACGAGCAGTACTTC. This encodes CASSVARPSAGSPYEQYF. J is TRBJ2-7 and V is TRBV2; 7 bases fit TRBD2. The CDR3 is made up of 18 amino acids. J gave up 2 bases and V 4 bases, and 17 bases lay outside the gene matches. In germline, CDR1 is SNHLY, CDR2 FYNNEI.

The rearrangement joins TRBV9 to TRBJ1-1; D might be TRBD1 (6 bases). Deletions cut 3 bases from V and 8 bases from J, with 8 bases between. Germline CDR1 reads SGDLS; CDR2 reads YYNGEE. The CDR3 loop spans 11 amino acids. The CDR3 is CASSAQGEAFF. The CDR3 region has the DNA TGTGCCAGCAGCGCGCAGGGGGAAGCTTTCTTT.

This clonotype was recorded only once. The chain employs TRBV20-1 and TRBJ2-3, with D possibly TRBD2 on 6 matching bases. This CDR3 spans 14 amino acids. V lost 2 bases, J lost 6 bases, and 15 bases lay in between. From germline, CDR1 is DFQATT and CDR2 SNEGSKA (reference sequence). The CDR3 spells CSARRGSNGDTQYF. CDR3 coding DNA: TGCAGTGCTAGACGGGGGTCCAATGGGGATACGCAGTATTTT.

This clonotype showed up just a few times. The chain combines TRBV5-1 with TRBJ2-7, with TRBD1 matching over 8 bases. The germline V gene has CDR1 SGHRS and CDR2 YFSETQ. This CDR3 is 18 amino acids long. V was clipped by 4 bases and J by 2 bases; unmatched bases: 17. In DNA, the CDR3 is TGCGCCAGCAGCCCCCCTGCCGGGACAGGAGGTTCTCCCTACGAGCAGTACTTC. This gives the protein CASSPPAGTGGSPYEQYF.

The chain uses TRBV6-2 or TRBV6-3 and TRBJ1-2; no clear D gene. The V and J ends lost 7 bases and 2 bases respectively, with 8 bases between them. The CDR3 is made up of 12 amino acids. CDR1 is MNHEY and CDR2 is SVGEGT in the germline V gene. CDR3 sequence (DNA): TGTGCCAGCAAAGCAGGAAACTATGGCTACACCTTC. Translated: CASKAGNYGYTF.

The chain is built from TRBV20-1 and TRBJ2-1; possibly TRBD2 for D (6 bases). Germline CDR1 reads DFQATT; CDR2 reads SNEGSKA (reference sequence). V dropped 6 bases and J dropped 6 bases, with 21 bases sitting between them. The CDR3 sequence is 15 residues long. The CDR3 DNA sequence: TGCAGTGCGCGTGCTAACCGGGACTCGCGCAATGAGCAGTTCTTC. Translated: CSARANRDSRNEQFF.

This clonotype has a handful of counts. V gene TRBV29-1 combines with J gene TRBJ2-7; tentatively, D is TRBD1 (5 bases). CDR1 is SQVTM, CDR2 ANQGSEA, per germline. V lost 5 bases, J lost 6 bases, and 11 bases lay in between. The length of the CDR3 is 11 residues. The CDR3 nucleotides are TGCAGCGTTTCGCAGGGTGGCGAGCAGTACTTC. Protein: CSVSQGGEQYF.

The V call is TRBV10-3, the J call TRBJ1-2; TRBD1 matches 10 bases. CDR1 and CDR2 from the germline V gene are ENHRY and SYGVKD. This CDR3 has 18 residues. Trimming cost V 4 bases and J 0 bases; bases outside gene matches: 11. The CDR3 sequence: CAISVKGQGTPTNYGYTF. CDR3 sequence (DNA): TGTGCCATCAGTGTAAAGGGACAGGGGACACCTACTAACTATGGCTACACCTTC.

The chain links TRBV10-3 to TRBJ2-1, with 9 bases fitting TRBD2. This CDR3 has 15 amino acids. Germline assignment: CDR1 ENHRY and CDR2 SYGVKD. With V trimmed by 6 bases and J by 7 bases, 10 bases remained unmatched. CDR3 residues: CAIRVASGDGNEQFF. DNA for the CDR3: TGTGCCATCAGAGTAGCTAGCGGGGATGGTAATGAGCAGTTCTTC.

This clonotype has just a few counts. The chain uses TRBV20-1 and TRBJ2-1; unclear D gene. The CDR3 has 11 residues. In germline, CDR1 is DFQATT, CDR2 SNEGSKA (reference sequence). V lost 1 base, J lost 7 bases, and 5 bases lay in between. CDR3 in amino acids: CSARGRNEQFF. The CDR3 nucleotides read TGCAGTGCTAGAGGTCGGAATGAGCAGTTCTTC.